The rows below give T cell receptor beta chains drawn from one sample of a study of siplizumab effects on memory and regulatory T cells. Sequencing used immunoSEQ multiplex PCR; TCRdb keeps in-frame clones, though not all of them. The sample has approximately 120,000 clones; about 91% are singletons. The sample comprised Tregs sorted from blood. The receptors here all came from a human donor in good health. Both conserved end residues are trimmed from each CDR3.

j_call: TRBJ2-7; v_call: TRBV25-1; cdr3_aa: ASSAGQSSYEQY
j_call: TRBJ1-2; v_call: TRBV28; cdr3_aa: ASSLRVQYYGYT
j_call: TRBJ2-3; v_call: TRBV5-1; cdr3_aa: ASGFESSTDTQY
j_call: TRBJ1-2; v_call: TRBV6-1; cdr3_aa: ASSEPGAHGYT
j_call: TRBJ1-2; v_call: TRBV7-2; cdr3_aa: ASSSARTYGYT
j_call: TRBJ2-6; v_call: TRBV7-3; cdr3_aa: ASSLSGGSGANVLT
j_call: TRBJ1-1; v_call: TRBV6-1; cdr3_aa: ASSEALRGPAF
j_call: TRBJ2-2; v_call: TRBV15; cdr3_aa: ATSRFLAGAGSGELF
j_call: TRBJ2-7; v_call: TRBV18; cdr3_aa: ASSPRFATSGSDEQY
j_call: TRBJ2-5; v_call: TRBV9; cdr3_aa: ASSVGGDSIWETQY
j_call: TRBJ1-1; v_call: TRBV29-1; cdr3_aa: SVAGTGAFSYTEAF
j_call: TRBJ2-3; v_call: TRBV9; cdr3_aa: ASSVGRSTDTQY
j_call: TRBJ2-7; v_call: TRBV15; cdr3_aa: ATSRDRGRYEQY
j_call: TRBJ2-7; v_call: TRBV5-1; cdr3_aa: ASRAWGRGVGSYEQY
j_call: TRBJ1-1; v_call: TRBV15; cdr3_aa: ATSPPTGRSEAF
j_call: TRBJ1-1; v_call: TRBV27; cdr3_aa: ASSLRWGGDTEAF
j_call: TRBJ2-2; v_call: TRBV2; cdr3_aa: ASSARGLATGELF
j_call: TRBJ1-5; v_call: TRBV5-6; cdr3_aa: ASSATGSYNQPQH
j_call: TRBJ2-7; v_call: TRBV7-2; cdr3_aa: ASRFRAGVNYEQY
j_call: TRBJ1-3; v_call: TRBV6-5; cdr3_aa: ASRSTGAGNTIY
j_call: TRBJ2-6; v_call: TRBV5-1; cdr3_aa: ASSLDVNSGANVLT
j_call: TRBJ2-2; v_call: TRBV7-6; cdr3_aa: ASSPGSSAYTGELF
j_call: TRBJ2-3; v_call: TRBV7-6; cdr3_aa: ASSPAATSTDTQY
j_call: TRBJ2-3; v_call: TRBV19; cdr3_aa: ASNERGADTQY
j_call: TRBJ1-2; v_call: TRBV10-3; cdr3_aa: AISQVRRDYT
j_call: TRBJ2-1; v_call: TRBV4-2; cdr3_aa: ASSQAEANEQF
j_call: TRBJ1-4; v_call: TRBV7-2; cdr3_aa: ASSLWEGNEKLF
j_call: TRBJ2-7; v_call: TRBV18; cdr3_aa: ASSPLGARASGRPPSHEQY
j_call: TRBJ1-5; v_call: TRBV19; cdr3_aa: ASSISRGRGQPQH
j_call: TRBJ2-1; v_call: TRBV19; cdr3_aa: ASSTVSSVHEQF
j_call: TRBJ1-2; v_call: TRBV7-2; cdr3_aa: ASSFQGRGYT
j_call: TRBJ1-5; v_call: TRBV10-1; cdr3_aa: ASSETTGQPQH
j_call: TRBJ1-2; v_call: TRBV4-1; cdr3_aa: ASSRDRDRGGYT
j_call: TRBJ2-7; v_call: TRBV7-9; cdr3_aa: ASSSQRLAGDKEQY
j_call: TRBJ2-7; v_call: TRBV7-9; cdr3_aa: ASSLAGGVTYEQY
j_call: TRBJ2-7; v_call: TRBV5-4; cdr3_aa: ASSLTGRRHEQY
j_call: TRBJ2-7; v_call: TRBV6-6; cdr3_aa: ASSRQDYEQY
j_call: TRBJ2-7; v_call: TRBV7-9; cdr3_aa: ASSRLGQDYEQY
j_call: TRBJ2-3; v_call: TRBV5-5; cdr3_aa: ASSLNVGDTQY
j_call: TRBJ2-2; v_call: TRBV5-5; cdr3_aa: ASSSGANTGELF
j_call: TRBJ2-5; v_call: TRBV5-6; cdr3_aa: ASNRDRRIQTQY
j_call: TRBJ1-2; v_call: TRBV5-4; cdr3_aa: ASSLGPLDGYT
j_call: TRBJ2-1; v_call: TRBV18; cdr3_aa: ASSWTSGRDEQF
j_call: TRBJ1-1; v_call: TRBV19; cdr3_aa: ASSIDRQVHTEAF
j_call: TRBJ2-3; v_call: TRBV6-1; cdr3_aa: ASRSDITDTQY
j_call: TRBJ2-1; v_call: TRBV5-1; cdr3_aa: ASSWIQANEQF
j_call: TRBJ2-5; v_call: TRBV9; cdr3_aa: ASSVAGQGFGTQY
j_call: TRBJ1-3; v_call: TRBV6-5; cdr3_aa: ASSYDRGHGNTIY
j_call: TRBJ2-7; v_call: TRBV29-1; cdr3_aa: SVVSSYEQY
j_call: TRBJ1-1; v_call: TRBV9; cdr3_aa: ASSVSGASRVNTEAF
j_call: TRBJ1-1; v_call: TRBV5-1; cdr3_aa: ASRNLGGTEAF